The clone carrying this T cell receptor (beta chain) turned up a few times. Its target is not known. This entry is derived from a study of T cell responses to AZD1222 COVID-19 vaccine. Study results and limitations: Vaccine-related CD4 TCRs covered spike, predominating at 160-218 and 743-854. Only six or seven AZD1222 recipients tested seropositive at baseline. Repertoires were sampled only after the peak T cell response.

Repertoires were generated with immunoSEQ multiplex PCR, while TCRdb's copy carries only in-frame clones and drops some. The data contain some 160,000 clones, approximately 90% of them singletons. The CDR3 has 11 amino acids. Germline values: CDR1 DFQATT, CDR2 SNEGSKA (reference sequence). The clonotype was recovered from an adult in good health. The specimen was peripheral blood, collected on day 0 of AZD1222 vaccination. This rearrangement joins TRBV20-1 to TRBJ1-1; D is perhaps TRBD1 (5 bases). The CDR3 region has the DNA TGCGGATTAGGGACGGACACTGAAGCTTTCTTT. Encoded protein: CGLGTDTEAFF.